Below are 8 T cell receptor beta chains sequenced from a single sample in a study of CD8 T cells in Susac syndrome. The RNA input was about 0.5 to 1 ug, and it was reverse transcribed with random hexamers. Each CDR3 protein is one row after TCRdb ran MiXCR on the immunoSEQ multiplex PCR reads. The table records approximately 210,000 distinct CDR3 sequences, 94% of them present only once. The sequenced sample was CD4+ T cells from PBMCs. The receptors were sampled from a human donor with Susac syndrome.

The chain carries TRBV10-3 and TRBJ2-5; perhaps TRBD2 as D (7 bases). TRBJ2-7 matches the DNA end more closely, so the J call is doubtful. The CDR3 is made up of 12 amino acids. Germline V gene lookup returns CDR1 ENHRY and CDR2 SYGVKD. This CDR3 is CATRAGEGEQYF. DNA for the CDR3: TGTGCCACTCGGGCAGGGGAGGGCGAGCAGTACTTC.

Of note for this clonotype: A junction end diverges from the germline sequence, so it may reflect a read error. The chain joins TRBV6-1 to TRBJ2-6; D ambiguous. This CDR3 spans 13 amino acids. The germline V gene has CDR1 MNHNS and CDR2 SASEGT. The CDR3 region has the DNA TGTGCCTGCAGCCTCTCTGGGGCCAACGTCCTGACTTTC. The encoded protein is CACSLSGANVLTF.

This CDR3 is CASSYSIRRGAYEQYF. CDR3 DNA: TGTGCCAGCAGTTACTCGATTCGGCGGGGGGCCTACGAGCAGTACTTC. This chain connects TRBV6-2 or TRBV6-3 to TRBJ2-7; 8 nucleotides match TRBD2. Germline CDR1 MNHEY, CDR2 SVGEGT. V lost 0 bases and J lost 2; bases outside the gene matches: 6. The CDR3 consists of 16 residues.

This CDR3 is CASSSPEGGPEAFF. The CDR3 DNA reads TGCGCCAGCAGCTCTCCCGAAGGGGGCCCTGAAGCTTTCTTT. The chain links TRBV5-1 to TRBJ1-1, with TRBD1 identical over 7 bases. The CDR3 covers 14 residues. CDR1 is SGHRS, CDR2 YFSETQ, per germline. V lost 3 bases and J lost 6; bases outside the gene matches: 8.

The V and J genes are TRBV4-2 and TRBJ1-5, with a tentative D call TRBD1 (6 bases). The CDR3 runs to 16 residues. Germline lookup yields CDR1 LGHNA and CDR2 YNFKEQ. With 1 base removed from V and 3 bases from J, the gap between germline ends came to 13 bases. The CDR3 DNA sequence: TGTGCCAGCAGCCAAGCCCGCACAGGGAACAATCAGCCCCAGCATTTT. This gives the protein CASSQARTGNNQPQHF.

The chain combines TRBV6-6 with TRBJ1-1; TRBD1 matches at 9 bases. In germline, CDR1 is MNHNY, CDR2 SVGAGI (reference sequence). V lost 8 bases, J lost 4 bases, and 8 bases stayed unmatched. The CDR3 spans 14 residues. CDR3 protein: CASSTGGEGTEAFF. In DNA, the CDR3 is TGTGCCAGCTCGACAGGGGGAGAGGGCACTGAAGCTTTCTTT.

The chain combines TRBV6-5 with TRBJ2-1; TRBD2 might be the D (6 bases). The V gene lost 2 bases and the J gene lost 2 bases, with 10 bases spanning the gap. Per germline, CDR1 MNHEY and CDR2 SVGAGI. The CDR3 length is 15 residues. CDR3 DNA: TGTGCCAGCAGTTACGAGGCGGGGACCTACAATGAGCAGTTCTTC. It translates to CASSYEAGTYNEQFF.

V is TRBV24-1 and J is TRBJ2-3; TRBD1 is a possible D gene (5 bases). Trimming cost V 4 bases and J 3 bases, with 13 bases left between them. This CDR3 spans 15 amino acids. The V gene's germline CDR1 is KGHDR and CDR2 SFDVKD. CDR3 residues: CATSEPGLGTDTQYF. The CDR3 DNA follows: TGTGCCACCAGTGAGCCAGGGCTCGGGACAGATACGCAGTATTTT.